Listed below are T cell receptor beta chains from one sample, sequenced in a study of patients and donors after allogeneic stem cell transplantation. Each CDR3 protein gets one entry after TCRdb re-called the RT-PCR reads with MiXCR. The repertoire holds 30,000 to 35,000 distinct CDR3 sequences, with 6.8% as singletons. The sequencing input was blood, either unsorted or a sorted T cell fraction (not recorded which). These receptors originate from a human donor who was either an allogeneic HSCT recipient or a stem cell or donor lymphocyte infusion donor (not recorded which). It is not recorded whose cells these are; they may come from a transplant donor. Both conserved end residues are part of each CDR3. Fields, in order: D gene, V gene, clone size, J gene, CDR3 protein, CDR3 DNA. A D gene is named only where the DNA matches it firmly. Size is stated for part of the rows, as once, few or many counts, or as a class when the clone is expanded.

.	TRBV19	many	TRBJ2-7	CASSTGQPASEQYF	TGTGCCAGTAGTACCGGCCAACCCGCGAGTGAGCAGTACTTC
.	TRBV15	.	TRBJ2-7	CATSRGWTEQYF	TGTGCCACCAGCAGAGGCTGGACAGAGCAGTACTTC
.	TRBV2	.	TRBJ2-2	CAGTSQIVTGELFF	TGTGCCGGTACATCGCAAATCGTCACCGGGGAGCTGTTTTTT
.	TRBV2	many	TRBJ2-5	CASSDGPQGATQYF	TGTGCCAGCAGTGACGGTCCTCAGGGAGCGACCCAGTACTTC
TRBD1	TRBV19	many	TRBJ1-6	CASSTNPQGSYNSPLHF	TGTGCCAGTAGTACAAACCCACAGGGGTCCTATAATTCACCCCTCCACTTT
TRBD1	TRBV7-9	few	TRBJ2-1	CASSPSRDRALF	TGTGCCAGCAGTCCCTCCCGGGACAGGGCCCTCTTC
TRBD2	TRBV20-1	few	TRBJ2-1	CSGASGSPENEQFF	TGCAGTGGGGCTAGCGGGAGCCCGGAGAATGAGCAGTTCTTC
TRBD2	TRBV7-2	.	TRBJ2-1	CASSLVGTSAYNEQFF	TGTGCCAGCAGCTTAGTTGGAACTAGCGCCTACAATGAGCAGTTCTTC
.	TRBV5-1	many	TRBJ1-6	CASSLGDSFNSPLHF	TGCGCCAGCAGCTTGGGTGACAGTTTTAATTCACCCCTCCACTTT
TRBD2	TRBV5-1	many	TRBJ2-7	CASRGLAESYEQYF	TGCGCCAGCAGGGGACTAGCGGAGTCCTACGAGCAGTACTTC
.	TRBV3-1	few	TRBJ2-1	CASSQDAEGNEQFF	TGTGCCAGCAGCCAAGATGCAGAGGGAAATGAGCAGTTCTTC
.	TRBV28	once	TRBJ2-3	CASSSGAIWLTDTQYF	TGTGCCAGCAGTTCAGGGGCGATTTGGTTGACAGATACGCAGTATTTT
.	TRBV11-1	few	TRBJ2-1	CASSLGPLNEQFF	TGTGCCAGCAGCTTAGGCCCGCTCAATGAGCAGTTCTTC
TRBD2	TRBV20-1	many	TRBJ2-1	CSARGLTSGRVKPSYNEQFF	TGCAGTGCTAGAGGTTTAACTAGCGGGAGGGTCAAACCGTCCTACAATGAGCAGTTCTTC
.	TRBV20-1	.	TRBJ2-5	CSAREWQFQETQYF	TGCAGTGCTAGAGAATGGCAGTTTCAAGAGACCCAGTACTTC
TRBD2	TRBV20-1	many	TRBJ2-3	CSARDASGSTDTQYF	TGCAGTGCTAGAGATGCTAGCGGGAGCACAGATACGCAGTATTTT
.	TRBV18	few	TRBJ2-1	CASSQGVYNEQFF	TGTGCCAGCTCACAGGGAGTCTACAATGAGCAGTTCTTC
.	TRBV5-6	many	TRBJ1-6	CASSLLPTGSPLHF	TGTGCCAGCAGCCTCCTACCGACCGGCTCACCCCTCCACTTT
TRBD1	TRBV30	many	TRBJ1-6	CAWRAGTGGNSPLHF	TGTGCCTGGAGAGCCGGGACAGGAGGTAATTCACCCCTCCACTTT
.	TRBV6-1	many	TRBJ1-4	CASSEEKLFF	TGTGCCAGCAGTGAAGAAAAACTGTTTTTT
TRBD1	TRBV7-2	many	TRBJ2-1	CASSLEGRTGLNNEQFF	TGTGCCAGCAGCTTAGAAGGGAGGACAGGGCTCAACAATGAGCAGTTCTTC